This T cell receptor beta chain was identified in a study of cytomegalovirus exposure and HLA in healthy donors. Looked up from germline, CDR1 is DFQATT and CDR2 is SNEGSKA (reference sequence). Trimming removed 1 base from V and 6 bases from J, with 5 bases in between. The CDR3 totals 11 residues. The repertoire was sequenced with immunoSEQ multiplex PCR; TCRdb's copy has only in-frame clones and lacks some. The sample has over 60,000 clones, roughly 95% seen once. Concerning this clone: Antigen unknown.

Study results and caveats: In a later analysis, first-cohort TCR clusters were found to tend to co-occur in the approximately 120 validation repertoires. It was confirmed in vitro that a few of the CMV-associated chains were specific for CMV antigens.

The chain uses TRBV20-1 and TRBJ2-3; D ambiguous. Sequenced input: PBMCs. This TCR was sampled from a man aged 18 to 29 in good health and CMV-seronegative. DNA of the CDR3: TGCAGTGCTAGAGTTAGTGATACGCAGTATTTT. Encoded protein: CSARVSDTQYF.